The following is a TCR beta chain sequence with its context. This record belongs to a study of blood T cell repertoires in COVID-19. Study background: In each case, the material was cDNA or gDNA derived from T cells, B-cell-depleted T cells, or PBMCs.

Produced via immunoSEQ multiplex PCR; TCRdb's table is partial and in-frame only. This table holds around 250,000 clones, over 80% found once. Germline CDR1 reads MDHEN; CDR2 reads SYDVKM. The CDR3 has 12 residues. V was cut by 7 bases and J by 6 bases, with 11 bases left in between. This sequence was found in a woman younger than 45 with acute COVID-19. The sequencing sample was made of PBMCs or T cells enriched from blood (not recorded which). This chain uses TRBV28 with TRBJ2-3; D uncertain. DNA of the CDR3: TGTGCCAGCACTAAGATCGGGGATACGCAGTATTTT. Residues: CASTKIGDTQYF.